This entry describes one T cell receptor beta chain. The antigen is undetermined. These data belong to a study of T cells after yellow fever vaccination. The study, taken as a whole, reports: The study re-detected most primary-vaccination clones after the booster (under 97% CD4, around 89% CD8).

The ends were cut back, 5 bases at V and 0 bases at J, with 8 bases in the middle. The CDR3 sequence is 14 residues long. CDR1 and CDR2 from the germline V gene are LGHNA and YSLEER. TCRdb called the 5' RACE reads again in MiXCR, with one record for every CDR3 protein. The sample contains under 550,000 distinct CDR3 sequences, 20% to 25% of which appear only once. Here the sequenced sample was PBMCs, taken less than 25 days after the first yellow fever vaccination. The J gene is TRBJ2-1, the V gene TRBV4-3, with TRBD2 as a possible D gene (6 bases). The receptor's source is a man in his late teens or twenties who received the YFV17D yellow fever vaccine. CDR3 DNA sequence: TGCGCCAGCAGCAACGGGGGCTCCTACAATGAGCAGTTCTTC. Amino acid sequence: CASSNGGSYNEQFF.